This T cell receptor (beta chain) is from a study of T cells after yellow fever vaccination. Study-wide results and caveats: The booster response re-showed most primary clones: about 96% CD4, approximately 90% CD8. Abundant clonotypes from the bulk population could have been carried over as contaminants into FACS-sorted repertoires.

Germline assignment: CDR1 SQVTM and CDR2 ANQGSEA. The CDR3 runs to 10 residues. V lost 8 bases and J 1 base, leaving 4 bases between the germline ends. Each CDR3 protein gets one entry after TCRdb re-called the 5' RACE reads with MiXCR. The table lists some 400,000 distinct CDR3 sequences, 6.2% of them singletons. This clonotype was seen more than once but under ten times. Its antigen is undetermined. The rearrangement joins TRBV29-1 to TRBJ2-3; the D is unclear. The receptor comes from a man between 25 and 39 years old who received the YFV17D yellow fever vaccine. The sequencing here drew on PBMCs, taken 5 days after the yellow fever booster vaccination. CDR3 sequence reads: CSPCTDTQYF. CDR3 bases: TGCAGCCCTTGCACAGATACGCAGTATTTT.